The 26 T cell receptor beta chains presented below share a single source sample, sequenced in a study of human thymus T cells. Sequencing used immunoSEQ multiplex PCR; TCRdb keeps in-frame clones, though not all of them. Of 55,000 to 85,000 clones in the sample, over 85% were seen once. Thymic samples were excised during corrective heart operations. Sequencing input: thymus tissue. These receptors were obtained from a girl in the first two years of life with a congenital heart defect but otherwise immunologically healthy.

The chain recombines TRBV19 with TRBJ1-3, with D possibly matching TRBD1 (5 bases). Germline CDR1 is LNHDA and CDR2 is SQIVND (reference sequence). The CDR3 sequence is 16 residues long. V lost 10 bases, J lost 4 bases, and 23 bases lay in between. The CDR3 sequence: CATPGLGPRRGNTIYF. The CDR3 DNA reads as TGTGCCACCCCGGGACTCGGGCCCCGGCGGGGAAACACCATATATTTT.

The chain links TRBV5-5 to TRBJ2-5, with 10 bases fitting TRBD1. The CDR3 loop spans 18 amino acids. The J segment lost 2 bases and the V segment lost 3 bases, leaving 13 bases of the junction unmatched. CDR1 is SGHKS and CDR2 is YYEKEE in the germline V gene (reference sequence). CDR3 in amino acids: CASSSSSRDRGSQETQYF. In DNA form, the CDR3 reads TGTGCCAGCAGCTCTTCGTCCCGGGACAGGGGTTCGCAAGAGACCCAGTACTTC.

The chain uses TRBV2 and TRBJ2-7, with 13 bases that match TRBD2. Trimming at V came to 4 bases and at J to 9 bases, leaving 9 bases not matched to a gene. CDR3 length: 15 amino acids. Germline values: CDR1 SNHLY, CDR2 FYNNEI. CDR3 DNA: TGTGCCAGCAGTGGTGTCAGGACTAGCGGGAGCGGGCAGTACTTC. Protein: CASSGVRTSGSGQYF. Full variable domain (missing parts from reference TRBV2 and TRBJ2-7): EPEVTQTPSHQVTQMGQEVILRCVPISNHLYFYWYRQILGQKVEFLVSFYNNEISEKSEIFDDQFSVERPDGSNFTLKIRSTKLEDSAMYFCASSGVRTSGSGQYFGPGTRLTVT.

CDR3 in DNA: TGTGCCAGCAGCCCAAGAACCACAGGGGATCAGCCCCAGCATTTT. Amino acid sequence: CASSPRTTGDQPQHF. This chain joins TRBV7-2 and TRBJ1-5, with 7 bases fitting TRBD1. The V gene end was trimmed by 5 bases and the J gene end by 5 bases; junction bases not matched to a gene: 9. CDR1 is SGHTA and CDR2 is FQGNSA in the germline V gene. CDR3 length equals 15 residues. Variable domain in full (rest from reference TRBV7-2 and TRBJ1-5): GAGVSQSPSNKVTEKGKDVELRCDPISGHTALYWYRQSLGQGLEFLIYFQGNSAPDKSGLPSDRFSAERTGGSVSTLTIQRTQQEDSAVYLCASSPRTTGDQPQHFGDGTRLSIL.

The chain recombines TRBV4-1 with TRBJ2-2; D is unclear. The CDR3 extends over 13 amino acids. Germline CDR1 MGHRA, CDR2 YSYEKL. V dropped 8 bases and J dropped 3 bases, with 10 bases sitting between them. CDR3 DNA sequence: TGCGCCAGCGGGCCGGGCGACACCGGGGAGCTGTTTTTT. As protein: CASGPGDTGELFF.

The chain carries TRBV10-3 and TRBJ2-7; TRBD2 matches 8 bases. The CDR3 spans 16 residues. The ends lost 3 bases at V and 4 bases at J; junction bases unmatched: 11. Germline CDR1 and CDR2: ENHRY and SYGVKD. The CDR3 coding sequence is TGTGCCATCAGTGACCCTGCGAGCGGGAGAGCGTACGAGCAGTACTTC. It codes for CAISDPASGRAYEQYF.

This chain connects TRBV28 to TRBJ1-5, with TRBD1 identical over 9 bases. Germline assignment: CDR1 MDHEN and CDR2 SYDVKM. The CDR3 length is 16 residues. Unmatched junction bases numbered 14, after V lost 7 bases and J lost 7 bases. In nucleotides, the CDR3 is TGTGCCAGCACCATCAGGCTGGGGGACAGGGAGCAGCCCCAGCATTTT. Its protein is CASTIRLGDREQPQHF.

This sequence joins TRBV7-6 and TRBJ1-1; maybe TRBD1 (6 bases). The length of the CDR3 is 15 residues. Germline values: CDR1 SGHVS, CDR2 FNYEAQ. Deletions cut 5 bases from V and 5 bases from J, with 18 bases between. This chain's CDR3 is CASSQPGDGQTEAFF. CDR3 sequence (DNA): TGTGCCAGCAGCCAGCCAGGGGACGGACAGACTGAAGCTTTCTTT.

This chain links TRBV2 with TRBJ2-1; no definite D call. Germline CDR1 reads SNHLY; CDR2 reads FYNNEI. Trimming cost V 8 bases and J 10 bases, with 9 bases left between them. The CDR3 totals 10 residues. In DNA, the CDR3 is TGTGCCAGCCTAAGGCGGGAGCAGTTCTTC. It codes for CASLRREQFF.

The J gene is TRBJ2-5, the V gene TRBV6-5, with no clear D. The V gene lost 0 bases and the J gene lost 0 bases, with 5 bases spanning the gap. Germline-derived CDR1 and CDR2 are MNHEY and SVGAGI. There are 14 residues in the CDR3. CDR3 sequence (DNA): TGTGCCAGCAGTTACTCTTCGTACCAAGAGACCCAGTACTTC. Its translation: CASSYSSYQETQYF.

This chain uses TRBV11-2 with TRBJ2-3, with TRBD2 matching 10 bases. CDR3 length: 17 residues. V shed 3 bases and J 2 bases; nucleotides not matched to a gene: 8. Germline V gene sequence: CDR1 SGHAT, CDR2 FQNNGV. CDR3 sequence (DNA): TGTGCCAGCAGCTTCCTGACTAGCGGGCATACCACAGATACGCAGTATTTT. Residues: CASSFLTSGHTTDTQYF.

This clone was seen only once. The chain recombines TRBV14 with TRBJ2-7; 9 nucleotides align to TRBD1. The CDR3 loop spans 18 amino acids. V was pared by 1 base and J by 3 bases, with 13 bases of the junction left unmatched. Germline assignment: CDR1 SGHDN and CDR2 FVKESK. In DNA, the CDR3 is TGTGCCAGCAGCCAAGGTGGGGACAGGGTAATGGATTTCTACGAGCAGTACTTC. Translated, it gives CASSQGGDRVMDFYEQYF.

This chain connects TRBV27 to TRBJ2-2; no clear D. Germline CDR1 and CDR2: MNHEY and SMNVEV (reference sequence). V was trimmed by 2 bases and J by 4 bases, leaving 17 bases between them. The CDR3 is made up of 17 amino acids. Written as DNA, the CDR3 is TGTGCCAGCAGTTTAGGAAGGCCGACGTGGGGCACCGGGGAGCTGTTTTTT. This sequence encodes CASSLGRPTWGTGELFF.

Comment on this clone: The junction departs from germline at one end; a sequencing error may be responsible. The gene calls are TRBV7-9 and TRBJ2-7; D uncertain. This CDR3 comprises 13 residues. Germline loops: CDR1 SEHNR, CDR2 FQNEAQ (reference sequence). CDR3 in amino acids: CASSSAVSHEQYF. CDR3 coding DNA: TGTGCCAGCAGCTCCGCCGTCTCCCACGAGCAGTACTTC.

This chain joins TRBV28 and TRBJ2-1, with 8 bases lining up with TRBD2. CDR1 and CDR2 from the germline V gene are MDHEN and SYDVKM. The CDR3 has 17 residues. V trimming: 4 bases; J trimming: 9 bases; junction bases outside the gene matches: 17. CDR3 loop: CASSSPTTAGGGGEQFF. Here the CDR3 DNA reads TGTGCCAGCAGTTCGCCCACTACGGCGGGAGGAGGGGGTGAGCAGTTCTTC.

The genes are TRBV28 and TRBJ2-3, with TRBD2 matching 8 bases. V lost 6 bases and J lost 0; bases outside the gene matches: 20. This CDR3 is 20 amino acids long. Looked up from germline, CDR1 is MDHEN and CDR2 is SYDVKM. Here the CDR3 DNA reads TGTGCCAGCAGCCGTAGGGGAGCAGCGGGAGTTGGGGTTAGCACAGATACGCAGTATTTT. Amino acids: CASSRRGAAGVGVSTDTQYF.

The genes are TRBV27 and TRBJ2-2; a weak D match, TRBD1 (5 bases). The CDR3 runs to 13 residues. Trimming took off 6 bases at V and 6 bases at J, with 11 bases between the two ends. Germline V CDR1 and CDR2: MNHEY, SMNVEV (reference sequence). The CDR3 DNA follows: TGTGCCAGCAGAGGGGTGCCCTCCGGGGAGCTGTTTTTT. Translated, it gives CASRGVPSGELFF.

V is TRBV7-2 and J is TRBJ2-1; 7 nucleotides agree with TRBD2. V trimming: 5 bases; J trimming: 4 bases; junction bases outside the gene matches: 14. From germline, CDR1 is SGHTA and CDR2 FQGNSA. The CDR3 spans 17 residues. CDR3 nucleotide sequence: TGTGCCAGCAGCCCCCCAAGGCGGGAGCCAGGTTACAATGAGCAGTTCTTC. It translates to CASSPPRREPGYNEQFF.

The chain joins TRBV5-6 to TRBJ1-1; D not certain. Germline-derived CDR1 and CDR2 are SGHDT and YYEEEE. CDR3 length equals 15 residues. Trimming removed 1 base at V and 1 base at J, with 11 bases between. The CDR3 here is CASSLSGASNTEAFF. DNA for the CDR3: TGTGCCAGCAGCTTGTCCGGAGCTTCGAACACTGAAGCTTTCTTT.

The chain is built from TRBV2 and TRBJ2-1; D uncertain. The CDR3 has 12 amino acids. V was pared by 2 bases and J by 6 bases, with 5 bases between. Germline V gene sequence: CDR1 SNHLY, CDR2 FYNNEI. In nucleotides, the CDR3 is TGTGCCAGCAGTGAATCTGGCAATGAGCAGTTCTTC. Translated, it gives CASSESGNEQFF.

The V gene is TRBV27, the J gene TRBJ2-5; D call uncertain. The V gene's germline CDR1 is MNHEY and CDR2 SMNVEV (reference sequence). V lost 5 bases and J 3 bases, leaving 13 bases between the germline ends. The CDR3 is made up of 14 amino acids. The CDR3 bases are TGTGCCAGCAGTAGGTACGGCCGCGAAGAGACCCAGTACTTC. Translated: CASSRYGREETQYF.

V usage is TRBV7-9 and J usage is TRBJ2-7; D is ambiguous. CDR1 SEHNR and CDR2 FQNEAQ come from the germline V gene (reference sequence). CDR3 length: 16 residues. Trimming took 1 base from V and 1 from J, leaving 14 bases between them. The CDR3 reads CASSLGAGSISYEQYF. In nucleotides, the CDR3 is TGTGCCAGCAGCTTAGGAGCAGGATCGATATCCTACGAGCAGTACTTC.

The chain carries TRBV7-7 and TRBJ2-3; D remains ambiguous. Germline V lookup: CDR1 SSHAT, CDR2 FNYEAQ (reference sequence). There are 15 residues in the CDR3. The chain's CDR3 is CATLDPSGPEDTQYF. The CDR3 DNA is TGTGCTACCCTCGACCCTAGTGGCCCCGAAGATACGCAGTATTTT.

The chain employs TRBV15 and TRBJ2-1, with D hard to call. This CDR3 is built from 17 residues. Between the trimmed V and J ends, which lost 0 bases and 2 bases, there was a span of 14 bases. Germline values: CDR1 LNHNV, CDR2 YYDKDF (reference sequence). The CDR3 spells CATSRDPVGATYNEQFF. For the CDR3, the DNA is TGTGCCACCAGCAGAGATCCGGTGGGCGCGACCTACAATGAGCAGTTCTTC.

The chain has TRBV2 and TRBJ2-5; 7 bases match TRBD2. V shed 4 bases and J 3 bases; nucleotides not matched to a gene: 5. The germline V gene has CDR1 SNHLY and CDR2 FYNNEI. The CDR3 is 14 residues long. The CDR3 protein is CASSGGLAEETQYF. The CDR3 DNA follows: TGTGCCAGCAGTGGGGGCCTAGCGGAAGAGACCCAGTACTTC. The full variable domain, in which reference TRBV2 and TRBJ2-5 provide the parts outside the CDR3, is EPEVTQTPSHQVTQMGQEVILRCVPISNHLYFYWYRQILGQKVEFLVSFYNNEISEKSEIFDDQFSVERPDGSNFTLKIRSTKLEDSAMYFCASSGGLAEETQYFGPGTRLLVL.

V gene TRBV4-2 combines with J gene TRBJ1-2; possibly TRBD1 for D (5 bases). The germline V and J ends were trimmed by 4 bases and 1 base, with 16 bases remaining between them. This CDR3 comprises 16 residues. Germline V CDR1 and CDR2: LGHNA, YNFKEQ. CDR3 in amino acids: CASSPWPGLSNYGYTF. CDR3 in DNA: TGTGCCAGCAGCCCATGGCCGGGACTGAGTAACTATGGCTACACCTTC.